This T cell receptor beta chain originates from a study of control samples from healthy donors and cancer patients. The CDR3 is made up of 13 amino acids. Germline V lookup: CDR1 MRHNA, CDR2 SNTAGT. Trimming took off 6 bases at V and 9 bases at J, with 15 bases between the two ends. TCRdb's table, derived via immunoSEQ multiplex PCR, lists solely in-frame clones and lacks some. The table lists around 99,000 clones, 90% of them singletons, with approximately 4% in the top ten. The chain couples TRBV6-4 to TRBJ1-5; tentative D call: TRBD1 (6 bases). Sequencing was done on a sample of blood. The origin of this receptor is a human donor in good health. The donor label of this sample is uncertain. The CDR3, as DNA: TGTGCCAGCAGCCAGGGGTTATGGTCGCCCCAGCATTTT. Its translation: CASSQGLWSPQHF.